This is a list of T cell receptor beta chains from one sample in a study of blood T cell repertoires in COVID-19. TCRdb's copy holds only in-frame clones and misses some; the assay was immunoSEQ multiplex PCR. The sample gives 120,000 to 150,000 clones, about 87% of which show up once; 4% to 4.5% is in the top ten. Source material: peripheral blood. Receptors were obtained from a woman aged 35 to 49 with acute or convalescent COVID-19. Each CDR3 is given with its conserved first and last residue. D genes are given only for firm matches. Rows give clone size only sometimes, using once, few, many, or a class for an expanded clone.

J gene,clone size,V gene,D gene,CDR3 DNA,CDR3 protein
TRBJ1-6,-,TRBV21-1,-,TGTGCCAGCAGCAAGGGGGAGGGACGGATTAATTCACCCCTCCACTTT,CASSKGEGRINSPLHF
TRBJ2-7,-,TRBV28,-,TGTGCCAGCCAGGGAGGGGGTTACTCCTACGAGCAGTACTTC,CASQGGGYSYEQYF
TRBJ1-5,-,TRBV18,TRBD1,TGTGCCAGCTCACCACGACAGGGTCGCAATCAGCCCCAGCATTTT,CASSPRQGRNQPQHF
TRBJ1-3,-,TRBV18,-,TGTGCCAGCTCACCGAACAGTGGAAACACCATATATTTT,CASSPNSGNTIYF
TRBJ1-4,-,TRBV6-5,-,TGTGCCAGCAGTTACTCCTCCAGGGCTTCGGAAAAACTGTTTTTT,CASSYSSRASEKLFF
TRBJ1-1,-,TRBV4-2,TRBD1,TGTGCCAGCAGCCAAGACAGGGGGAGCCAGAACACTGAAGCTTTCTTT,CASSQDRGSQNTEAFF
TRBJ1-1,-,TRBV28,-,TGTGCCAGCAGTTTAATTCGGGTGGGCACTGAAGCTTTCTTT,CASSLIRVGTEAFF
TRBJ1-3,-,TRBV6-1,-,TGTGCCAGCAGTGAAGCTTATGGAAACACCATATATTTT,CASSEAYGNTIYF
TRBJ2-5,-,TRBV7-3,TRBD2,TGTGCCAGCAGCTTGACTAGCGGGGTGGTGGAGACCCAGTACTTC,CASSLTSGVVETQYF
TRBJ2-3,-,TRBV7-2,TRBD2,TGTGCCAGCGAGGGCGGGGGGGCCGTAGATACGCAGTATTTT,CASEGGGAVDTQYF
TRBJ2-3,-,TRBV7-3,TRBD2,TGTGCCAGCAGCCTTGGACTAGCGGGGGATACGCAGTATTTT,CASSLGLAGDTQYF
TRBJ2-2,-,TRBV11-2,-,TGTGCCAGCAGCTTAGTACTCACGAACACCGGGGAGCTGTTTTTT,CASSLVLTNTGELFF
TRBJ1-1,-,TRBV7-9,TRBD1,TGTGCCAGCAGCTTAATGGGCCAACAGGGGCGCATGAACACTGAAGCTTTCTTT,CASSLMGQQGRMNTEAFF
TRBJ1-1,-,TRBV6-5,-,TGTGCCAGCAGTCTAGGATGGGGGCTAAACACTGAAGCTTTCTTT,CASSLGWGLNTEAFF
TRBJ1-2,few,TRBV28,-,TGTGCCAGCAGTTCCATAAACTGGGGCGATGGCTACACCTTC,CASSSINWGDGYTF
TRBJ2-5,-,TRBV7-3,TRBD2,TGTGCCAGCAGTCCCGGACTAGCGGGAGAAGAGACCCAGTACTTC,CASSPGLAGEETQYF
TRBJ1-4,-,TRBV9,-,TGTGCCAGCAGCGTAGAGACAATCCCTGAAAAACTGTTTTTT,CASSVETIPEKLFF
TRBJ2-7,few,TRBV2,TRBD2,TGTGCCAGCAGAGGGCGGGGGGGCTTAACCTACGAGCAGTACTTC,CASRGRGGLTYEQYF
TRBJ1-2,-,TRBV21-1,-,TGTGCCAGCAGCAAAGATCGGGACAGGCAAATTAACTATGGCTACACCTTC,CASSKDRDRQINYGYTF
TRBJ2-6,-,TRBV18,TRBD1,TGTGCCAGCTCACTACAGGGGGCATACTCTGGGGCCAACGTCCTGACTTTC,CASSLQGAYSGANVLTF
TRBJ1-4,-,TRBV18,-,TGTGCCAGCTCACCTTCTGGGGGGGCCTTCGGGGAAAAACTGTTTTTT,CASSPSGGAFGEKLFF
TRBJ1-1,-,TRBV6-5,-,TGTGCCAGCAGTTCGGAGTCAGGGTTAAACTCTGAAGCTTTCTTT,CASSSESGLNSEAFF
TRBJ2-2,-,TRBV6-5,TRBD2,TGTGCCAGCAGTCATAGGACTAGCGGGGGGGAGCTGTTTTTT,CASSHRTSGGELFF
TRBJ1-3,-,TRBV12-3/TRBV12-4,-,TGTGCCAGCGACGGGTCCGGAAACACCATATATTTT,CASDGSGNTIYF
TRBJ2-7,-,TRBV7-9,-,TGTGCCAGCAGCTTAAGACAGGCTACCTACGAGCAGTACTTC,CASSLRQATYEQYF
TRBJ2-7,-,TRBV4-3,-,TGCGCCAGCAGCCAAGATTCGGTGTCCTACGAGCAGTACTTC,CASSQDSVSYEQYF
TRBJ1-1,few,TRBV11-2,TRBD1,TGTGCCAGCAGCTTAGTTACAGGGGTCTTCAGTTTGAACACTGAAGCTTTCTTT,CASSLVTGVFSLNTEAFF
TRBJ2-2,few,TRBV3-1/TRBV3-2,-,TGTGCCAGCAGCCAACTATCGGTCCTCACGACCGGGGAGCTGTTTTTT,CASSQLSVLTTGELFF
TRBJ1-2,-,TRBV7-9,TRBD1,TGTGCCAGCAGCTTAAAAGAGACAGGGGGCAAGGCGGAGGGAGGCTACACCTTC,CASSLKETGGKAEGGYTF
TRBJ1-2,few,TRBV19,-,TGTGCCAGTAGGTTGGGCAGAGACTATGGCTACACCTTC,CASRLGRDYGYTF
TRBJ1-4,-,TRBV29-1,-,TGCAGCGTTGAGAGGCCAGGGTGGAATGAAAAACTGTTTTTT,CSVERPGWNEKLFF
TRBJ2-2,-,TRBV7-6,-,TGTGCCAGCAGCTTAGACGGAGGTCCGTTTTCGGAGCTGTTTTTT,CASSLDGGPFSELFF
TRBJ1-2,-,TRBV28,-,TGTGCCAGCAGTTTATTCAGGGCGCGCGCCTACACCTTC,CASSLFRARAYTF
TRBJ1-1,-,TRBV18,-,TGTGCCAGCTCACCACGGAACAGGGTGAACACTGAAGCTTTCTTT,CASSPRNRVNTEAFF
TRBJ2-7,few,TRBV4-1,TRBD1,TGCGCCAGCAGCCAAGTGGACAGGGAGGCCGAGCAGTACTTC,CASSQVDREAEQYF
TRBJ1-1,-,TRBV11-2,-,TGTGCCAGCAGCTTAGAGGGAGGGGTGGTCACTGAAGCTTTCTTT,CASSLEGGVVTEAFF
TRBJ2-2,-,TRBV19,TRBD2,TGTGCCAGTAGTATAGATCAAGCAGCGGGAGGGCCCTTCGGGGAGCTGTTTTTT,CASSIDQAAGGPFGELFF
TRBJ1-2,-,TRBV29-1,-,TGCAGCGTCTCGACTGGGGCCAACTATGGCTACACCTTC,CSVSTGANYGYTF
TRBJ1-4,-,TRBV7-9,-,TGTGCCAGCAGCTTAGGTCCCCGGATTAATGAAAAGGGGCTGTTTTTT,CASSLGPRINEKGLFF
TRBJ2-2,few,TRBV19,-,TGTGCCAGTAGTCCACAGGGGAACACCGGGGAGCTGTTTTTT,CASSPQGNTGELFF
TRBJ1-5,-,TRBV7-9,-,TGTGCCAGCAGCTTAGGGGGACTTAGCAATCAGCCCCAGCATTTT,CASSLGGLSNQPQHF
TRBJ2-2,-,TRBV11-2,TRBD2,TGTGCCAGCAGCTTAGTCAGCGGGGGCTACACCGGGGAGCTGTTTTTT,CASSLVSGGYTGELFF
TRBJ2-1,-,TRBV25-1,-,TGTGCCAGCAGTCTAAGCGGTACCTCCTACAATGAGCAGTTCTTC,CASSLSGTSYNEQFF
TRBJ1-1,once,TRBV29-1,-,TGCAGCGTTGCACAGATGAACACTGAAGCTTTCTTT,CSVAQMNTEAFF
TRBJ2-1,-,TRBV18,TRBD2,TGTGCCAGCTCAATTCTAGCGGGGATCTACGGTGAGCAGTTCTTC,CASSILAGIYGEQFF
TRBJ2-3,-,TRBV7-6,-,TGTGCCAGCAGCTCCATTTCGTCAGCAGATACGCAGTATTTT,CASSSISSADTQYF
TRBJ2-7,once,TRBV4-3,-,TGCGCCAGCAGCCAAGATCTTACCCGGGGGGAGCAGTACTTC,CASSQDLTRGEQYF
TRBJ2-5,-,TRBV5-5,-,TGTGCCAGCAGCTCCCACAGGGAGGAGACCCAGTACTTC,CASSSHREETQYF
TRBJ1-2,-,TRBV3-1/TRBV3-2,-,TGTGCCAGCAGCCAAGTACCAGGTCCGAACTATGGCTACACCTTC,CASSQVPGPNYGYTF
TRBJ1-4,-,TRBV7-8,-,TGTGCCAGCAGCTCGAGGGGGGGGCTTAATGAAAAACTGTTTTTT,CASSSRGGLNEKLFF
TRBJ2-7,-,TRBV6-2/TRBV6-3,TRBD1,TGTGCCAGCAGTCACAGGGGCCACGAGCAGTACTTC,CASSHRGHEQYF
TRBJ1-2,-,TRBV30,-,TGTGCCTACAGGGACTATGGCTACACCTTC,CAYRDYGYTF